This T cell receptor beta chain comes out of a study of shared clonotypes between healthy human individuals. Sequencing used immunoSEQ multiplex PCR; TCRdb keeps in-frame clones, though not all of them. The sample includes hundreds of thousands of clones, 90% to 97% of them seen just once. Germline values: CDR1 MNHEY, CDR2 SVGAGI. The CDR3 has 15 residues. Trimming stripped 5 bases from V and 4 bases from J, with 17 bases between. The TCR was taken from a woman in her thirties in good health. The chain uses TRBV6-5 and TRBJ1-2; TRBD1 might be the D (5 bases). Sequenced: naive CD4+ T cells sorted from blood. Regarding subset: CD45RA+ positively selected. In nucleotides, the CDR3 is TGTGCCAGCAGTAACCACGGGGGGGGTGTCTATGGCTACACCTTC. It codes for CASSNHGGGVYGYTF.